The clone carrying this T cell receptor beta chain has ten or more counts. Antigen unknown. The entry originates in a study of early T cells in non-severe SARS-CoV-2 infection. As for the study in general: Sequencing of bulk RNA from unsorted whole blood was done, without chain pairing. Points from the study as a whole: VDJdb-based matching was biased toward anti-spike CD8 responses and missed private and CD4 specificities.

Separate cDNA molecules each had unique molecular identifiers attached to them. TCRdb used MiXCR to reprocess the 5' RACE reads, holding one entry per CDR3 protein. Of tens of thousands of distinct CDR3 sequences in the sample, less than 15% were seen once. The length of the CDR3 is 14 residues. The germline V gene has CDR1 MNHEY and CDR2 SVGAGI. V was trimmed by 0 bases and J by 6 bases, leaving 9 bases between them. The specimen was whole blood, collected at baseline. The TCR was taken from an adult who was a healthcare worker with PCR-confirmed SARS-CoV-2 infection or an uninfected control (not recorded which). The donor label of this sample is uncertain. The V call is TRBV6-5, the J call TRBJ2-4, with D possibly matching TRBD2 (5 bases). The CDR3 nucleotides read TGTGCCAGCAGTTACTCGAGGGCCCTAAACATTCAGTACTTC. This codes for CASSYSRALNIQYF.